This T cell receptor (beta chain) stems from a study of blood T cell repertoires in COVID-19. Study background: The United States, Italy and Spain were the sources of the acute and convalescent COVID-19 samples.

Original processing methods: Counts of nucleated cells, estimated from reference gene primer amplification, were obtained. Clones were sequenced by immunoSEQ multiplex PCR, and TCRdb holds only the in-frame ones, with some missing. That table supplies the V and J calls and clone size; D and trimming were determined from the DNA. The sample has more than 85,000 clones, approximately 82% seen once; the top ten hold about 10%. The V and J ends lost 4 bases and 1 base respectively, with 7 bases between them. The germline CDR1 and CDR2 sequences are SQVTM and ANQGSEA. This CDR3 contains 12 residues. This sequence joins TRBV29-1 and TRBJ2-5, with unresolved D. The sample comprised peripheral blood. The sequence was obtained from a man in his sixties or seventies with acute or convalescent COVID-19. The CDR3 region is CSVVGLQETQYF. CDR3 sequence (DNA): TGCAGCGTTGTTGGCCTCCAAGAGACCCAGTACTTC.